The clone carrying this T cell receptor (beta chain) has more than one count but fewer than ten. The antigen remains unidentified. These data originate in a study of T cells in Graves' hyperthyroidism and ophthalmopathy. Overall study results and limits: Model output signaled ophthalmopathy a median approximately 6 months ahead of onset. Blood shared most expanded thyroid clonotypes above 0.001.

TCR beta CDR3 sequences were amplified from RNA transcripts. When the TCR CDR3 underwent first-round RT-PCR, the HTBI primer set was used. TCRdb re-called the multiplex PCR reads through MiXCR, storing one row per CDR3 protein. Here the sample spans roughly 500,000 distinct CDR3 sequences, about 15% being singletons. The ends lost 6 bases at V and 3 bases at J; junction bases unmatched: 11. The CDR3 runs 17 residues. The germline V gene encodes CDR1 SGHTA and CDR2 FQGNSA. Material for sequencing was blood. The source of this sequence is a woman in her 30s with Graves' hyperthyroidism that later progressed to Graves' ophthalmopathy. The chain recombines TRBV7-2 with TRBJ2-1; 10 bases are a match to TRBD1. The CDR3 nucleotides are TGTGCCAGCAGTCCCTCCCGCGGGACAGGGGACTACAATGAGCAGTTCTTC. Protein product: CASSPSRGTGDYNEQFF.